These T cell receptor beta chains were read from a single sample in a study of response to subunit inactivated influenza vaccine. TCRdb processed the RT-PCR reads anew with MiXCR; each CDR3 protein has one entry. This table has roughly 700,000 distinct CDR3 sequences, approximately 13% appearing once. Material: PBMCs from blood, obtained roughly 15 days before vaccination. All receptors come from a man aged 45-65 years who received an inactivated influenza vaccine. Each CDR3 is given with its conserved first and last residue. Each record gives: V gene, J gene, clone size, CDR3 protein. Clone size is not always given. Where it is, it says once, few, many or a class for expanded clones.

v_gene: TRBV12-3/TRBV12-4
j_gene: TRBJ2-7
abundance: few
CDR3aa: CASSFGGPEQYF

v_gene: TRBV29-1
j_gene: TRBJ2-3
abundance: many
CDR3aa: CSVSRGRADTQYF

v_gene: TRBV5-4
j_gene: TRBJ2-4
abundance: few
CDR3aa: CASSPDNVLAKNIQYF

v_gene: TRBV7-2
j_gene: TRBJ2-7
abundance: few
CDR3aa: CASRISGGGTYEQYF

v_gene: TRBV2
j_gene: TRBJ2-7
abundance: NA
CDR3aa: CASSPEGQGSYEQYF

v_gene: TRBV27
j_gene: TRBJ2-5
abundance: NA
CDR3aa: CASSRGGLTQYF

v_gene: TRBV10-3
j_gene: TRBJ1-1
abundance: few
CDR3aa: CAISMGQGAGAFF

v_gene: TRBV2
j_gene: TRBJ2-7
abundance: NA
CDR3aa: CASTSDRLGEQYF

v_gene: TRBV7-4
j_gene: TRBJ1-5
abundance: NA
CDR3aa: CASSTGPQPQHF

v_gene: TRBV29-1
j_gene: TRBJ2-1
abundance: NA
CDR3aa: CSVEDQGTPVFEQFF

v_gene: TRBV5-5
j_gene: TRBJ1-1
abundance: NA
CDR3aa: CASTPPSGGETEAFF

v_gene: TRBV18
j_gene: TRBJ2-1
abundance: few
CDR3aa: CASSPLGTGSYNEQFF

v_gene: TRBV29-1
j_gene: TRBJ2-3
abundance: NA
CDR3aa: CSVAGTGVTDTQYF

v_gene: TRBV5-1
j_gene: TRBJ2-1
abundance: NA
CDR3aa: CASSLGLAGGWYEQFF

v_gene: TRBV7-2
j_gene: TRBJ2-2
abundance: many
CDR3aa: CASSRRQGANTGELFF

v_gene: TRBV28
j_gene: TRBJ2-5
abundance: many
CDR3aa: CASSLSGRETQYF

v_gene: TRBV7-2
j_gene: TRBJ2-1
abundance: few
CDR3aa: CASSSNGYNEQFF

v_gene: TRBV4-2
j_gene: TRBJ1-5
abundance: NA
CDR3aa: CASSSEKGGQPQHF

v_gene: TRBV20-1
j_gene: TRBJ1-2
abundance: NA
CDR3aa: CSAGRGFDGFTF

v_gene: TRBV7-2
j_gene: TRBJ1-2
abundance: few
CDR3aa: CASSPYGGNYGYTF

v_gene: TRBV20-1
j_gene: TRBJ2-1
abundance: NA
CDR3aa: CSARGLRELANEQFF

v_gene: TRBV4-1
j_gene: TRBJ2-7
abundance: few
CDR3aa: CASSLLTGQSSYEQYF

v_gene: TRBV5-5
j_gene: TRBJ2-6
abundance: NA
CDR3aa: CASSLSPAMGANVLTF

v_gene: TRBV12-3/TRBV12-4
j_gene: TRBJ2-1
abundance: many
CDR3aa: CASSFAGGTDEQFF

v_gene: TRBV6-2/TRBV6-3
j_gene: TRBJ2-1
abundance: few
CDR3aa: CASSPNHFGVPTF

v_gene: TRBV7-3
j_gene: TRBJ2-5
abundance: NA
CDR3aa: CASSLWSGEDQYF